The 23 T cell receptor beta chains given below trace back to one sample, sequenced in a study of blood T cell repertoires in COVID-19. Some clones are missing from TCRdb's copy, which holds only in-frame ones; the method was immunoSEQ multiplex PCR. The profile shows a few hundred thousand clones, 75% to 90% of them singletons. Sequencing was carried out using PBMCs or T cells enriched from blood (not recorded which). The receptors were gathered from a man aged 18 to 29 who had recovered from COVID-19.

This rearrangement joins TRBV19 to TRBJ1-2; TRBD1 might be the D (6 bases). The germline V gene has CDR1 LNHDA and CDR2 SQIVND (reference sequence). Trimming took 3 bases from V and 6 from J, leaving 14 bases between them. There are 14 residues in the CDR3. The CDR3 reads CASSMSGTSDGYTF. Here the CDR3 DNA reads TGTGCCAGTAGTATGTCAGGGACAAGTGATGGCTACACCTTC.

The rearrangement links TRBV13 to TRBJ2-1, with 16 nucleotides matching TRBD2. Germline CDR1 reads PRHDT; CDR2 reads FYEKMQ (reference sequence). CDR3 size: 17 residues. J was trimmed by 6 bases and V by 5 bases; bases with no gene match: 7. Here the CDR3 DNA reads TGTGCCAGCAGCCCTCCGGGACTAGCGGGAGGGCTCAATGAGCAGTTCTTC. It specifies CASSPPGLAGGLNEQFF.

The gene calls are TRBV11-2 and TRBJ2-2; D uncertain. Germline values: CDR1 SGHAT, CDR2 FQNNGV. This CDR3 contains 15 residues. The V end lost 1 base, the J end lost 1 base, and 7 bases lay between the germline ends. DNA for the CDR3: TGTGCCAGCAGCTTAGTGAGTGGGAACACCGGGGAGCTGTTTTTT. The encoded protein is CASSLVSGNTGELFF. The full variable domain, completed using reference TRBV11-2 and TRBJ2-2, is EAGVAQSPRYKIIEKRQSVAFWCNPISGHATLYWYQQILGQGPKLLIQFQNNGVVDDSQLPKDRFSAERLKGVDSTLKIQPAKLEDSAVYLCASSLVSGNTGELFFGEGSRLTVL.

The J gene is TRBJ2-4, the V gene TRBV14; tentatively, D is TRBD1 (6 bases). The CDR3 has 14 amino acids. Per germline, CDR1 SGHDN and CDR2 FVKESK. V was clipped by 1 base and J by 6 bases, with 10 bases between them. The CDR3 region has the DNA TGTGCCAGCAGCCAAGCAGGGGCCGCAAACATTCAGTACTTC. This translates into CASSQAGAANIQYF.

V and J are TRBV27 and TRBJ1-5, with a weak D call TRBD1 (6 bases). This CDR3 spans 14 amino acids. V gave up 4 bases and J gave up 4 bases, with 11 bases separating them. Germline CDR1 and CDR2: MNHEY and SMNVEV (reference sequence). CDR3 amino acids: CASSSGQLNQPQHF. As DNA, the CDR3 is TGTGCCAGCAGTTCCGGACAGCTAAATCAGCCCCAGCATTTT.

V and J are TRBV5-1 and TRBJ2-7, with D possibly matching TRBD2 (6 bases). The V gene's germline CDR1 is SGHRS and CDR2 YFSETQ. The V gene lost 4 bases and the J gene lost 4 bases, with 12 bases spanning the gap. The CDR3 runs 13 residues. CDR3 amino acids: CASSPREYYEQYF. The CDR3 nucleotides read TGCGCCAGCAGCCCCCGGGAGTATTACGAGCAGTACTTC.

This clone was recorded a few times. This chain connects TRBV14 to TRBJ2-1, with 10 bases matching TRBD2. This CDR3 spans 15 amino acids. After removal of 5 bases from V and 4 bases from J, the junction contained 5 bases not matched to a gene. Germline loops: CDR1 SGHDN, CDR2 FVKESK. This CDR3 reads CASSSGLAAYNEQFF. In DNA form, the CDR3 reads TGTGCCAGCAGCAGTGGACTAGCGGCGTACAATGAGCAGTTCTTC.

The genes are TRBV12-3 or TRBV12-4 and TRBJ2-1; possible D gene TRBD2, 6 bases. The CDR3 loop spans 12 amino acids. Trimming removed 5 bases from V and 11 bases from J, with 13 bases in between. The CDR3 DNA is TGTGCCAGCAGTCTCACCGGGAGTAAGCAGTTCTTC. Amino acids: CASSLTGSKQFF.

The chain recombines TRBV7-3 with TRBJ2-3, with 10 bases fitting TRBD2. From germline, CDR1 is SGHTA and CDR2 FQGTGA. V trimming: 1 base; J trimming: 5 bases; junction bases outside the gene matches: 24. The CDR3 contains 22 residues. CDR3 bases: TGTGCCAGCAGCTTAAGTGGGAGACGGGACATAAGAGCGGGGGGGCCAATAGATACGCAGTATTTT. Translation gives CASSLSGRRDIRAGGPIDTQYF.

This chain uses TRBV11-2 with TRBJ2-5; 9 positions agree with TRBD2. V gave up 2 bases and J gave up 5 bases; unmatched junction bases: 6. The germline gives CDR1 SGHAT, CDR2 FQNNGV. The CDR3 loop spans 15 amino acids. The CDR3 reads CASSLPTSGRETQYF. As DNA, the CDR3 is TGTGCCAGCAGCTTACCGACTAGCGGTAGGGAGACCCAGTACTTC.

The V and J genes are TRBV3-1 (or the pseudogene TRBV3-2) and TRBJ2-1; D is uncertain. This CDR3 contains 16 residues. Germline V lookup: CDR1 LGHDT, CDR2 YNNKEL (reference sequence). V lost 4 bases, J lost 1 base, and 14 bases lay in between. The CDR3 is CASSLSSGSSYNEQFF. DNA of the CDR3: TGTGCCAGCAGCCTATCCTCCGGTTCTTCCTACAATGAGCAGTTCTTC.

This clone was counted a few times. The V call is TRBV28, the J call TRBJ1-2; 7 nucleotides line up with TRBD1. After removal of 3 bases from V and 5 bases from J, the junction contained 9 bases not matched to a gene. This CDR3 spans 15 amino acids. Germline V gene sequence: CDR1 MDHEN, CDR2 SYDVKM. CDR3 protein: CASSFRDRDGYGYTF. CDR3 coding DNA: TGTGCCAGCAGTTTCCGCGACAGGGATGGGTATGGCTACACCTTC.

The V and J genes are TRBV6-2 or TRBV6-3 and TRBJ2-1; D not resolved. This CDR3 is built from 14 residues. The V end was cut by 3 bases, the J end by 0 bases, with 6 bases between. Germline CDR1 reads MNHEY; CDR2 reads SVGEGT. Here the CDR3 reads CASSYPSSYNEQFF. The CDR3 DNA reads TGTGCCAGCAGTTATCCGAGCTCCTACAATGAGCAGTTCTTC.

This chain connects TRBV19 to TRBJ2-7; TRBD1 aligns across 9 bases. The CDR3 has 14 residues. CDR1 LNHDA and CDR2 SQIVND come from the germline V gene (reference sequence). V lost 6 bases, J lost 4 bases, and 7 bases stayed unmatched. The CDR3 protein is CASSRTGERYEQYF. In nucleotides, the CDR3 is TGTGCCAGTAGCAGGACAGGGGAACGGTACGAGCAGTACTTC. The full variable domain, with the rest looked up from reference TRBV19 and TRBJ2-7, is DGGITQSPKYLFRKEGQNVTLSCEQNLNHDAMYWYRQDPGQGLRLIYYSQIVNDFQKGDIAEGYSVSREKKESFPLTVTSAQKNPTAFYLCASSRTGERYEQYFGPGTRLTVT.

The table lists this clone with a count of one. This chain connects TRBV3-1 (or the pseudogene TRBV3-2) to TRBJ2-1; 12 bases align to TRBD2. Trimming cost V 1 base and J 4 bases; bases outside gene matches: 8. This CDR3 has 18 residues. Germline V gene sequence: CDR1 LGHDT, CDR2 YNNKEL (reference sequence). The CDR3 DNA follows: TGTGCCAGCAGCCAAGTTGCTAGCGGGAGGGCCTTGTACAATGAGCAGTTCTTC. Protein sequence: CASSQVASGRALYNEQFF.

The chain links TRBV7-3 to TRBJ2-5; D remains unclear. The CDR3 loop spans 13 amino acids. CDR1 and CDR2 (germline): SGHTA, FQGTGA. V was cut by 4 bases and J by 3 bases, with 9 bases left in between. Here the CDR3 reads CASSYSDKETQYF. CDR3 in DNA: TGTGCCAGCAGCTACTCCGATAAAGAGACCCAGTACTTC.

The chain uses TRBV13 and TRBJ1-6; D possibly corresponds to TRBD1 (6 bases). This CDR3 is 17 amino acids long. V was trimmed by 2 bases and J by 5 bases, leaving 16 bases between them. The germline CDR1 and CDR2 sequences are PRHDT and FYEKMQ (reference sequence). The CDR3 DNA is TGTGCCAGCAGCTTACTCTCGCCAGGGGTAAATAATTCACCCCTCCACTTT. As protein: CASSLLSPGVNNSPLHF.

This rearrangement joins TRBV5-6 to TRBJ2-7, with 11 nucleotides matching TRBD2. Germline V gene lookup returns CDR1 SGHDT and CDR2 YYEEEE. The CDR3 contains 15 residues. Trimming removed 3 bases from V and 2 bases from J; junction bases left unmatched: 4. CDR3 nucleotide sequence: TGTGCCAGCAGCTGGGGGACTAGCGGAACCTACGAGCAGTACTTC. This codes for CASSWGTSGTYEQYF. Complete variable domain (other parts from reference TRBV5-6 and TRBJ2-7): DAGVTQSPTHLIKTRGQQVTLRCSPKSGHDTVSWYQQALGQGPQFIFQYYEEEERQRGNFPDRFSGHQFPNYSSELNVNALLLGDSALYLCASSWGTSGTYEQYFGPGTRLTVT.

The gene calls are TRBV9 and TRBJ1-2; maybe TRBD1 (5 bases). The CDR3 is made up of 12 amino acids. V was shortened by 1 base and J by 7 bases, with 8 bases between the two germline ends. The germline V gene encodes CDR1 SGDLS and CDR2 YYNGEE. CDR3 nucleotides: TGTGCCAGCAGCGTACAGGGCTTTGGCTACACCTTC. Translation: CASSVQGFGYTF.

The chain carries TRBV5-1 and TRBJ2-5; D is uncertain. Trimming removed 1 base at V and 2 bases at J, with 9 bases between. CDR1 is SGHRS and CDR2 is YFSETQ in the germline V gene. The CDR3 has 14 residues. CDR3 sequence: CASSLTDLQETQYF. The CDR3 DNA reads TGCGCCAGCAGCTTGACAGATCTTCAAGAGACCCAGTACTTC. Full variable domain (remainder filled in from reference TRBV5-1 and TRBJ2-5): KAGVTQTPRYLIKTRGQQVTLSCSPISGHRSVSWYQQTPGQGLQFLFEYFSETQRNKGNFPGRFSGRQFSNSRSEMNVSTLELGDSALYLCASSLTDLQETQYFGPGTRLLVL.

This clone was counted a single time. The rearrangement uses TRBV11-2 and TRBJ2-5, with 10 bases fitting TRBD2. This CDR3 has 14 residues. V was clipped by 7 bases and J by 4 bases; unmatched bases: 6. Looked up from germline, CDR1 is SGHAT and CDR2 is FQNNGV. CDR3 loop: CASTAIAGGETQYF. Written as DNA, the CDR3 is TGTGCCAGCACCGCTATAGCGGGAGGAGAGACCCAGTACTTC. The variable domain in full, with the rest retrieved from reference TRBV11-2 and TRBJ2-5, is EAGVAQSPRYKIIEKRQSVAFWCNPISGHATLYWYQQILGQGPKLLIQFQNNGVVDDSQLPKDRFSAERLKGVDSTLKIQPAKLEDSAVYLCASTAIAGGETQYFGPGTRLLVL.

The V call is TRBV18, the J call TRBJ1-5; 7 bases agree with TRBD1. With 2 bases clipped from V and 5 bases from J, the junction kept 9 bases outside the gene matches. Germline assignment: CDR1 KGHSH and CDR2 LQKENI. The CDR3 contains 16 residues. CDR3 in DNA: TGTGCCAGCTCACCATTACCCACAGGGGATCATCAGCCCCAGCATTTT. It codes for CASSPLPTGDHQPQHF.

V and J are TRBV19 and TRBJ1-1; tentatively, D is TRBD1 (5 bases). The V end lost 4 bases, the J end lost 1 base, and 13 bases lay between the germline ends. Germline loops: CDR1 LNHDA, CDR2 SQIVND (reference sequence). The CDR3 has 15 amino acids. This chain's CDR3 is CASSTYSTANTEAFF. The CDR3 region has the DNA TGTGCCAGTAGTACCTACTCGACAGCGAACACTGAAGCTTTCTTT.